Listed below are T cell receptor beta chains from one sample, sequenced in a study of vaccination and CD4 T cells after COVID-19. TCRdb ran MiXCR on the PCR reads and lists one entry per CDR3 protein. The sample yields 15,000 to 20,000 distinct CDR3 sequences, 45% to 50% seen once. Their antigens remain unidentified. What was sequenced was CD4+ T cells from blood, cultured in vitro. The receptor source for this set is a human donor who had recovered from COVID-19. Both conserved end residues are part of each CDR3. The order of the fields is V gene, CDR3 length, clone size, D gene, J gene, CDR3 DNA, CDR3 protein. D genes are given only for firm matches. A row's size may be missing; if present it is once, few, many or a size class.

V: TRBV14
length: 15
size: -
D: -
J: TRBJ1-2
DNA: TGTGCCAGCAGCCCCGGACAGAGGCTCTATGGAGGCTACACCTTC
CDR3: CASSPGQRLYGGYTF

V: TRBV24-1
length: 17
size: -
D: TRBD1
J: TRBJ1-2
DNA: TGTGCCACCAGTGATGGGACAGGGAGTGAGTTGGACTATGGCTACACCTTC
CDR3: CATSDGTGSELDYGYTF

V: TRBV7-3
length: 16
size: -
D: TRBD2
J: TRBJ2-1
DNA: TGTGCCAGCAGCTTAGGAATAGCGGGGGAGTACAATGAGCAGTTCTTC
CDR3: CASSLGIAGEYNEQFF

V: TRBV6-5
length: 14
size: -
D: -
J: TRBJ1-4
DNA: TGTGCCAGCAGTTACTCGAGGAACGCTGAAAAACTGTTTTTT
CDR3: CASSYSRNAEKLFF

V: TRBV7-8
length: 16
size: -
D: TRBD2
J: TRBJ2-1
DNA: TGTGCCAGCAGCGGGACTAGCGGGGGTTCCTACAATGAGCAGTTCTTC
CDR3: CASSGTSGGSYNEQFF

V: TRBV20-1
length: 16
size: -
D: TRBD1
J: TRBJ1-1
DNA: TGCAGTGCTAGAGCCGGGACAGGGGGCGTTAGCACTGAAGCTTTCTTT
CDR3: CSARAGTGGVSTEAFF

V: TRBV7-9
length: 14
size: -
D: -
J: TRBJ1-6
DNA: TGTGCCAGCAGCTTGCCCAACTTAGGGTCACCCCTCCACTTT
CDR3: CASSLPNLGSPLHF

V: TRBV24-1
length: 14
size: few
D: -
J: TRBJ2-6
DNA: TGTGCCACCAGTGGGCGGGCTGGGGCCAACGTCCTGACTTTC
CDR3: CATSGRAGANVLTF

V: TRBV6-2/TRBV6-3
length: 16
size: -
D: -
J: TRBJ1-5
DNA: TGTGCCAGCAGTTACTCATCGCGTGGGCCGGGGCAGCCCCAGCATTTT
CDR3: CASSYSSRGPGQPQHF

V: TRBV20-1
length: 15
size: -
D: TRBD1
J: TRBJ2-3
DNA: TGCAGTGCTAGAGGACAGGGGGCGAAGACAGATACGCAGTATTTT
CDR3: CSARGQGAKTDTQYF

V: TRBV7-2
length: 12
size: few
D: -
J: TRBJ2-3
DNA: TGTGCCAGCAGCGCTAGCGAGGATACGCAGTATTTT
CDR3: CASSASEDTQYF

V: TRBV27
length: 15
size: -
D: -
J: TRBJ1-4
DNA: TGTGCCAGCACACACAGTTGGGGGTCTAATGAAAAACTGTTTTTT
CDR3: CASTHSWGSNEKLFF

V: TRBV12-3/TRBV12-4
length: 15
size: -
D: TRBD1
J: TRBJ2-3
DNA: TGTGCCAGCGGGGGACAGGAGAGTAGCACAGATACGCAGTATTTT
CDR3: CASGGQESSTDTQYF

V: TRBV7-3
length: 16
size: few
D: -
J: TRBJ2-2
DNA: TGTGCCAGCAGCTTAGGTGGAGATGTCCGGACACCCGAGCTGTTTTTT
CDR3: CASSLGGDVRTPELFF

V: TRBV18
length: 17
size: -
D: -
J: TRBJ1-1
DNA: TGTGCCAGCTCACCAGGTCCTTGGACCGGGATGACCACTGAAGCTTTCTTT
CDR3: CASSPGPWTGMTTEAFF

V: TRBV30
length: 14
size: -
D: TRBD1
J: TRBJ1-2
DNA: TGTGCCTGGAGTGCAAGACAGGGAAACTATGGCTACACCTTC
CDR3: CAWSARQGNYGYTF

V: TRBV5-1
length: 18
size: -
D: TRBD1
J: TRBJ1-2
DNA: TGCGCCAGCAGCTTGGGTATGACGGGACAGATTCTTAGCTATGGCTACACCTTC
CDR3: CASSLGMTGQILSYGYTF

V: TRBV30
length: 14
size: -
D: TRBD2
J: TRBJ2-2
DNA: TGTGCCTGGACGAGCGGGAAACACACCGGGGAGCTGTTTTTT
CDR3: CAWTSGKHTGELFF

V: TRBV4-3
length: 14
size: -
D: TRBD1
J: TRBJ1-1
DNA: TGCGCCAGCAGCGCCCGGGACAGATACACTGAAGCTTTCTTT
CDR3: CASSARDRYTEAFF

V: TRBV6-2/TRBV6-3
length: 14
size: -
D: TRBD1
J: TRBJ1-1
DNA: TGTGCCAGCAAGCTCACAGGGGGCCCCACTGAAGCTTTCTTT
CDR3: CASKLTGGPTEAFF

V: TRBV29-1
length: 14
size: -
D: -
J: TRBJ1-1
DNA: TGCAGCGGTGGAAGCTCAGGTGGTTACACTGAAGCTTTCTTT
CDR3: CSGGSSGGYTEAFF

V: TRBV6-1
length: 13
size: -
D: -
J: TRBJ1-1
DNA: TGTGCCAGCAGTCCCACTGAGGACACTGAAGCTCTCTTT
CDR3: CASSPTEDTEALF

V: TRBV24-1
length: 13
size: few
D: -
J: TRBJ2-1
DNA: TGTGCCACCAGTGATTTGGGGGCGGACCGGCGGTTCTTC
CDR3: CATSDLGADRRFF

V: TRBV6-1
length: 13
size: few
D: -
J: TRBJ1-5
DNA: TGTGCCAGCAGACCACCGGGCAATCAGCCCCAGCATTTT
CDR3: CASRPPGNQPQHF

V: TRBV5-1
length: 15
size: -
D: -
J: TRBJ2-1
DNA: TGCGCCAGCAGCTTGCTATCAGGGCGGGGCAATGAGCAGTTCTTC
CDR3: CASSLLSGRGNEQFF

V: TRBV7-2
length: 15
size: -
D: TRBD1
J: TRBJ2-7
DNA: TGTGCCAGCAGCTTAGCGACAGGGATTGCCTACGAGCAGTACTTC
CDR3: CASSLATGIAYEQYF

V: TRBV11-2
length: 20
size: once
D: TRBD2
J: TRBJ2-1
DNA: TGTGCCAGCAGTCCAACGGCGGCTAGCGGGGGGCCAAGCTCCTACAATGAGCAGTTCTTC
CDR3: CASSPTAASGGPSSYNEQFF

V: TRBV11-3
length: 12
size: -
D: -
J: TRBJ2-1
DNA: TGTGCCAGCAGCTCGAGGAGTAATGAGCAGTTCTTC
CDR3: CASSSRSNEQFF

V: TRBV7-2
length: 17
size: -
D: TRBD2
J: TRBJ2-5
DNA: TGTGCCAGCAGCTCGCCCTCGGGGCGGGGGGCCGGAGAGACCCAGTACTTC
CDR3: CASSSPSGRGAGETQYF

V: TRBV29-1
length: 12
size: once
D: -
J: TRBJ1-3
DNA: TGCAGCGTTGGAGGGTCCGGAAACACCATATATTTT
CDR3: CSVGGSGNTIYF

V: TRBV12-3/TRBV12-4
length: 15
size: medium-sized
D: TRBD2
J: TRBJ2-4
DNA: TGTGCCAGCAGGACCTTGGGAGCGGGGGGAAACATTCAGTACTTC
CDR3: CASRTLGAGGNIQYF

V: TRBV20-1
length: 15
size: few
D: -
J: TRBJ2-2
DNA: TGCAGTGCTAAGGCGATGGGGGGGGCGGCCGGGGAGCTGTTTTTT
CDR3: CSAKAMGGAAGELFF

V: TRBV11-3
length: 15
size: -
D: -
J: TRBJ2-7
DNA: TGTGCCAGCAGCCCACTGGGGGGTAGGACCTACGAGCAGTACTTC
CDR3: CASSPLGGRTYEQYF

V: TRBV30
length: 13
size: -
D: -
J: TRBJ1-1
DNA: TGTGCCTGGAGTGTAAAGGGGAGCACTGAAGCTTTCTTT
CDR3: CAWSVKGSTEAFF

V: TRBV14
length: 16
size: -
D: -
J: TRBJ1-1
DNA: TGTGCCAGCAGCCAATTAGGGGCGAGGATGAACACTGAAGCTTTCTTT
CDR3: CASSQLGARMNTEAFF

V: TRBV5-1
length: 13
size: -
D: -
J: TRBJ1-1
DNA: TGCGCCAGCAGCTCGAGGGTGAACACTGAAGCTTTCTTT
CDR3: CASSSRVNTEAFF